Listed below are T cell receptor beta chains from one sample, sequenced in a study of regulatory and conventional T cells in RAG deficiency. Profiling relied on immunoSEQ multiplex PCR, and the TCRdb table lists in-frame clones only, not all of them. Among thousands of clones, approximately 80% were seen once, and the ten largest hold 30% to 40%. This sample was shared with a second study, whose subject was regulatory T cells.

The specimen was CD8+ T cells sorted from blood. The receptors shown here come from a human donor in good health. Each CDR3 is given without its conserved first and last residue. A clone size is listed for some rows: how often the clone was seen (once, few, many), or a class if it is expanded.

>14|.|TRBV5-8|TRBJ2-2
ASSFAGGVYTGELF
>12|.|TRBV7-9|TRBJ1-2
ASSGGGADYGYT
>15|.|TRBV5-6|TRBJ2-1
ASSLESSHSEVNEQF
>14|.|TRBV9|TRBJ2-3
ASSVEGQGAFNTQY
>13|.|TRBV16|TRBJ1-6
ASSQVQGADSPLH
>11|.|TRBV2|TRBJ1-2
ASRGTGVYGYT
>9|.|TRBV20-1|TRBJ1-3
SARAGNTIY
>13|.|TRBV5-6|TRBJ2-5
ASSLGGTGGETQY
>10|.|TRBV7-9|TRBJ1-1
ASSRTGREAF
>10|few|TRBV5-6|TRBJ2-3
ASSSLADTQY
>13|.|TRBV9|TRBJ2-5
ASSAKGLGAETQY
>16|.|TRBV5-1|TRBJ2-5
ASSLVGTGGISQETQY
>11|.|TRBV4-1|.
ASSQGQTYEQY
>13|.|TRBV5-1|TRBJ2-3
ASSLAHTSTDTQY
>14|once|TRBV6-6|TRBJ2-2
ASSWAWDSFTGELF
>11|.|TRBV10-1|TRBJ2-1
ASSEIATNEQF
>13|.|TRBV10-1|TRBJ1-5
ASSESGRDNQPQH
>12|.|TRBV4-1|TRBJ1-1
ASSPLVQRTEAF
>13|.|TRBV4-3|TRBJ1-1
ASSQEGNRNTEAF
>13|.|TRBV4-1|TRBJ1-5
ASSWTIHSNQPQH
>11|.|TRBV28|TRBJ2-2
ASASRLTGELF
>13|few|TRBV19|TRBJ2-1
ASSFNRVSYNEQF
>10|medium-sized|TRBV6-5|TRBJ2-7
ASRPLAGEQY
>12|.|TRBV9|TRBJ2-1
ASSVGGGPDEQF
>10|.|TRBV29-1|TRBJ2-2
SVLGNTGELF